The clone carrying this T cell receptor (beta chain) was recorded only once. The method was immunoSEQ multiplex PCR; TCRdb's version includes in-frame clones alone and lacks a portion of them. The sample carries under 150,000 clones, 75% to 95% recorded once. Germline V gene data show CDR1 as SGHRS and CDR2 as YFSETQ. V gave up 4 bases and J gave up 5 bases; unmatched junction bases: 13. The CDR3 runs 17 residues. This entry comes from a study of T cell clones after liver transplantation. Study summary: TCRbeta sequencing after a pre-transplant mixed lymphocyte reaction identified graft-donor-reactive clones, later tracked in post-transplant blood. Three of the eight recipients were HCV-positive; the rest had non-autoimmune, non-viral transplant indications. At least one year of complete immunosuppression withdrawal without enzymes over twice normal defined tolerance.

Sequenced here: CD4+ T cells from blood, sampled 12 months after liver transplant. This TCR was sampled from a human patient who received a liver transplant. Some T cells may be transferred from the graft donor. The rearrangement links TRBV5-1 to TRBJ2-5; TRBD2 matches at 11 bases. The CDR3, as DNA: TGCGCCAGCAGCCGAGGGCTAGCGGGAGGTATCGGGGAGACCCAGTACTTC. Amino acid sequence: CASSRGLAGGIGETQYF.